Each of the 18 T cell receptor beta chains below was sequenced from the same sample in a study of OX40 agonist ivuxolimab in advanced cancers. Sequenced by immunoSEQ multiplex PCR; TCRdb stores in-frame clones only, minus some. This table holds under 100,000 clones, 84% found once. Sequenced here: CD4+ or CD8+ T cells sorted from blood, sampled in a trial of the OX40 agonist ivuxolimab. The receptors were gathered from an adult with an advanced solid tumor such as melanoma, head and neck, liver or kidney cancer.

The chain couples TRBV11-2 to TRBJ2-3; unclear D gene. The germline CDR1 and CDR2 sequences are SGHAT and FQNNGV. The CDR3 is 12 amino acids. The V gene lost 2 bases and the J gene lost 4 bases, with 4 bases spanning the gap. CDR3 nucleotides: TGTGCCAGCAGCTTATTGGCAGATACGCAGTATTTT. It is translated as CASSLLADTQYF. The whole variable domain, filled in from reference TRBV11-2 and TRBJ2-3, reads EAGVAQSPRYKIIEKRQSVAFWCNPISGHATLYWYQQILGQGPKLLIQFQNNGVVDDSQLPKDRFSAERLKGVDSTLKIQPAKLEDSAVYLCASSLLADTQYFGPGTRLTVL.

The genes are TRBV5-4 and TRBJ2-6; D gene unclear. The germline gives CDR1 SGHNT, CDR2 YYREEE (reference sequence). Trimming stripped 1 base from V and 4 bases from J, with 9 bases between. The CDR3 spans 15 residues. In DNA, the CDR3 is TGTGCCAGCAGCTTGTACGGGTTAGGGGCCAACGTCCTGACTTTC. This codes for CASSLYGLGANVLTF. The full variable domain, rest sourced from reference TRBV5-4 and TRBJ2-6, is ETGVTQSPTHLIKTRGQQVTLRCSSQSGHNTVSWYQQALGQGPQFIFQYYREEENGRGNFPPRFSGLQFPNYSSELNVNALELDDSALYLCASSLYGLGANVLTFGAGSRLTVL.

This chain uses TRBV6-6 with TRBJ1-3, with D uncertain. In germline, CDR1 is MNHNY, CDR2 SVGAGI (reference sequence). Trimming pared 0 bases from V and 2 bases from J, leaving 8 bases between. The CDR3 is 15 amino acids. Written as DNA, the CDR3 is TGTGCCAGCAGTTACTCGAGGGAACCTGGAAACACCATATATTTT. Its translation is CASSYSREPGNTIYF.

This rearrangement joins TRBV15 to TRBJ1-1; D gene unclear. The CDR3 consists of 13 residues. V lost 3 bases to trimming and J lost 6 bases, with 11 bases between them. From germline, CDR1 is LNHNV and CDR2 YYDKDF (reference sequence). The DNA of the CDR3 is TGTGCCACCAGCAGTAGACCGCCGCCTGAAGCTTTCTTT. Translation gives CATSSRPPPEAFF. The full variable domain, in which reference TRBV15 and TRBJ1-1 provide the parts outside the CDR3, is DAMVIQNPRYQVTQFGKPVTLSCSQTLNHNVMYWYQQKSSQAPKLLFHYYDKDFNNEADTPDNFQSRRPNTSFCFLDIRSPGLGDTAMYLCATSSRPPPEAFFGQGTRLTVV.

The V and J genes are TRBV6-5 and TRBJ1-6; D remains ambiguous. The germline gives CDR1 MNHEY, CDR2 SVGAGI. The CDR3 contains 13 residues. V lost 5 bases and J lost 11, with 13 bases in between. The CDR3 nucleotides are TGTGCCAGCAGTCCCGAATCTCTGACACCCCTCCACTTT. It is translated as CASSPESLTPLHF.

The chain couples TRBV6-1 to TRBJ2-7, with 8 positions matching TRBD2. Trimming took 3 bases from V and 3 from J; bases not matched to a gene: 7. This CDR3 comprises 15 residues. The germline V gene encodes CDR1 MNHNS and CDR2 SASEGT. The CDR3 spells CASSDPGLAGYEQYF. The CDR3 bases are TGTGCCAGCAGTGACCCTGGGCTAGCGGGCTACGAGCAGTACTTC.

This chain links TRBV6-5 with TRBJ1-2, with 7 bases aligning to TRBD1. CDR3 length: 12 residues. V shed 6 bases, J shed 8 bases, and the junction held 6 bases outside the gene matches. CDR1 is MNHEY and CDR2 is SVGAGI in the germline V gene. In nucleotides, the CDR3 is TGTGCCAGCAGGGATGACAGGGTCGGCTACACCTTC. Its translation: CASRDDRVGYTF.

The chain is built from TRBV19 and TRBJ2-1, with 9 nucleotides matching TRBD2. The V gene end was trimmed by 6 bases and the J gene end by 7 bases; junction bases not matched to a gene: 19. Germline V gene data show CDR1 as LNHDA and CDR2 as SQIVND (reference sequence). There are 18 residues in the CDR3. The CDR3 loop reads CASSPRGVDSGRRNEQFF. In DNA, the CDR3 is TGTGCCAGTAGCCCGCGCGGGGTGGATAGCGGGAGACGGAATGAGCAGTTCTTC.

The chain links TRBV6-5 to TRBJ2-7, with 7 positions matching TRBD2. The CDR3 has 13 amino acids. Per the germline V gene, CDR1 is MNHEY and CDR2 is SVGAGI. Losses at the gene ends were 6 bases for V and 0 bases for J; bases not matched to a gene: 2. The CDR3: CASRLAPSYEQYF. CDR3 nucleotides: TGTGCCAGCAGACTAGCGCCCTCCTACGAGCAGTACTTC.

This clone occurred once. The V and J genes are TRBV5-6 and TRBJ2-1; TRBD1 agrees at 7 bases. The germline V gene has CDR1 SGHDT and CDR2 YYEEEE. The CDR3 consists of 14 residues. After removal of 0 bases from V and 5 bases from J, the junction contained 2 bases not matched to a gene. The CDR3 nucleotides read TGTGCCAGCAGCTTGGAGGGGGCCCACAATGAGCAGTTCTTC. Protein: CASSLEGAHNEQFF.

The table lists this clone with a few counts. The CDR3 nucleotides read TGTGCCACCAGCACGCTGGGACTAGCGGGCACAGATACGCAGTATTTT. Amino acids: CATSTLGLAGTDTQYF. The chain recombines TRBV15 with TRBJ2-3; 11 bases are shared with TRBD2. The germline gives CDR1 LNHNV, CDR2 YYDKDF (reference sequence). The trim removed 4 bases at V and 1 base at J, leaving 4 bases unmatched. The CDR3 is made up of 16 amino acids.

The J gene is TRBJ2-1, the V gene TRBV7-2; tentative D call: TRBD2 (5 bases). This CDR3 is 15 amino acids long. Germline V gene lookup returns CDR1 SGHTA and CDR2 FQGNSA. V was cut by 5 bases and J by 3 bases, with 14 bases left in between. CDR3 loop: CASSPVGADYNEQFF. The CDR3 bases are TGTGCCAGCAGCCCTGTGGGAGCGGACTACAATGAGCAGTTCTTC.

J is TRBJ1-2 and V is TRBV21-1; no check of the table's D call, TRBD1, against the DNA was made. TRBV21-1 is classified as a pseudogene. The CDR3 extends over 13 amino acids. The CDR3 DNA reads as TGTGCCAGCAGCACAGGGACAGAGGATGGCTACACCTTC. Translation gives CASSTGTEDGYTF.

The chain carries TRBV21-1 and TRBJ1-3. TRBV21-1 is an annotated pseudogene. This CDR3 contains 18 residues. The DNA of the CDR3 is TGTGCCAGCAGCAAAGCGCTAGGACCAGGGACCTCTGGAAACACCATATATTTT. The encoded protein is CASSKALGPGTSGNTIYF.

V gene TRBV5-4 combines with J gene TRBJ2-2, with D possibly matching TRBD2 (6 bases). Trimming took off 4 bases at V and 3 bases at J, with 19 bases between the two ends. CDR3 length: 17 residues. Germline lookup yields CDR1 SGHNT and CDR2 YYREEE (reference sequence). Here the CDR3 reads CASSLSLGLRDTGELFF. In DNA, the CDR3 is TGTGCCAGCAGCCTAAGTTTGGGACTGAGGGACACCGGGGAGCTGTTTTTT.

The DNA for the CDR3 is TGCGCCAGCAGTGAGTCGACTCCGTACAATGAGCAGTTCTTC. It specifies CASSESTPYNEQFF. The chain is built from TRBV10-2 and TRBJ2-1; the D is unclear. Germline V gene data show CDR1 as WSHSY and CDR2 as SAAADI. The length of the CDR3 is 14 residues. V lost 0 bases and J lost 4, with 7 bases in between.

The gene calls are TRBV5-1 and TRBJ2-1, with no clear D. Germline assignment: CDR1 SGHRS and CDR2 YFSETQ. V lost 0 bases and J lost 10, with 5 bases in between. This CDR3 is built from 11 residues. CDR3: CASSLAGEQFF. The CDR3 nucleotides are TGCGCCAGCAGCTTGGCCGGGGAGCAGTTCTTC. The complete variable domain, with remaining parts taken from reference TRBV5-1 and TRBJ2-1, reads KAGVTQTPRYLIKTRGQQVTLSCSPISGHRSVSWYQQTPGQGLQFLFEYFSETQRNKGNFPGRFSGRQFSNSRSEMNVSTLELGDSALYLCASSLAGEQFFGPGTRLTVL.

The chain recombines TRBV11-2 with TRBJ2-7; weak D call: TRBD2 (6 bases). Per germline, CDR1 SGHAT and CDR2 FQNNGV. The CDR3 has 15 residues. Trimming removed 0 bases at V and 3 bases at J, with 12 bases between. CDR3 DNA sequence: TGTGCCAGCAGCTTAGATGTCGGGACTTACTACGAGCAGTACTTC. Translated: CASSLDVGTYYEQYF.